Following are 30 T cell receptor beta chains from one sample sequenced in a study of blood T cell repertoires in COVID-19. The assay was immunoSEQ multiplex PCR, and TCRdb's table has in-frame clones only and misses some. The sample includes 55,000 to 90,000 clones, 75% to 90% seen only once; the top ten take about 40%. Input material: peripheral blood. The receptors shown here come from a woman aged 80 or over with active or convalescent COVID-19.

The chain carries TRBV3-1 (or the pseudogene TRBV3-2) and TRBJ2-7, with 7 bases identical to TRBD1. This CDR3 is 15 amino acids long. V was clipped by 5 bases and J by 5 bases; unmatched bases: 12. The germline gives CDR1 LGHDT, CDR2 YNNKEL (reference sequence). DNA of the CDR3: TGTGCCAGCAGCTCTACACCGACAGGGATGGACGAGCAGTACTTC. It yields the protein CASSSTPTGMDEQYF.

The V gene is TRBV7-6, the J gene TRBJ2-2; 9 nucleotides match TRBD2. The CDR3 contains 16 residues. Per the germline V gene, CDR1 is SGHVS and CDR2 is FNYEAQ. V dropped 1 base and J dropped 5; count of bases not matched to a gene: 5. This CDR3 reads CASSLVRAGGTGELFF. CDR3 nucleotides: TGTGCCAGCAGCTTAGTTCGAGCGGGGGGAACCGGGGAGCTGTTTTTT.

The chain links TRBV19 to TRBJ1-4, with unresolved D. Per the germline V gene, CDR1 is LNHDA and CDR2 is SQIVND (reference sequence). CDR3 length: 14 amino acids. V shed 3 bases and J shed 6 bases, with 11 bases lying between them. CDR3 protein: CASSIGDTDEKLFF. CDR3 nucleotide sequence: TGTGCCAGTAGTATCGGCGACACCGATGAAAAACTGTTTTTT. Together with reference TRBV19 and TRBJ1-4, the CDR3 gives the full variable domain: DGGITQSPKYLFRKEGQNVTLSCEQNLNHDAMYWYRQDPGQGLRLIYYSQIVNDFQKGDIAEGYSVSREKKESFPLTVTSAQKNPTAFYLCASSIGDTDEKLFFGSGTQLSVL.

The rearrangement links TRBV4-1 to TRBJ2-2; TRBD2 matches 11 bases. The CDR3 has 19 residues. Germline CDR1 and CDR2: MGHRA and YSYEKL. V shed 1 base and J 2 bases; nucleotides not matched to a gene: 9. The CDR3 DNA reads as TGCGCCAGCAGCCAAGCCTTTACTAGCGGGGGCCCTAACACCGGGGAGCTGTTTTTT. Its protein product is CASSQAFTSGGPNTGELFF.

The rearrangement links TRBV27 to TRBJ1-2; D may be TRBD1 (6 bases). Trimming took off 6 bases at V and 4 bases at J, with 15 bases between the two ends. This CDR3 spans 14 amino acids. In germline, CDR1 is MNHEY, CDR2 SMNVEV (reference sequence). CDR3 residues: CASSRNTGTYGYTF. The DNA of the CDR3 is TGTGCCAGCAGCCGAAACACAGGGACCTATGGCTACACCTTC.

The rearrangement links TRBV9 to TRBJ2-2; D is uncertain. Trimming left V 0 bases short and J 3 bases short, with 6 bases between. The V gene's germline CDR1 is SGDLS and CDR2 YYNGEE. The CDR3 covers 14 residues. The CDR3 nucleotides read TGTGCCAGCAGCGTAGGGGCCTACACCGGGGAGCTGTTTTTT. Translation: CASSVGAYTGELFF. The whole variable domain, filled in from reference TRBV9 and TRBJ2-2, reads DSGVTQTPKHLITATGQRVTLRCSPRSGDLSVYWYQQSLDQGLQFLIQYYNGEERAKGNILERFSAQQFPDLHSELNLSSLELGDSALYFCASSVGAYTGELFFGEGSRLTVL.

The V gene is TRBV4-1, the J gene TRBJ2-3; 7 bases match TRBD2. Germline V gene lookup returns CDR1 MGHRA and CDR2 YSYEKL. The CDR3 runs 15 residues. V lost 4 bases, J lost 2 bases, and 6 bases stayed unmatched. Here the CDR3 reads CASSRPAGVTDTQYF. The CDR3 DNA is TGCGCCAGCAGCCGGCCCGCGGGGGTCACAGATACGCAGTATTTT.

V is TRBV2 and J is TRBJ2-3; 8 positions agree with TRBD2. This CDR3 comprises 14 residues. In germline, CDR1 is SNHLY, CDR2 FYNNEI. The junction had 9 bases not matched to a gene; V was cut back by 8 bases and J by 5 bases. The CDR3 reads CASLIEGLGDTQYF. Written as DNA, the CDR3 is TGTGCCAGCTTGATAGAGGGACTAGGAGATACGCAGTATTTT.

The chain is built from TRBV19 and TRBJ1-5; 8 positions match TRBD1. The J segment lost 3 bases and the V segment lost 5 bases, leaving 9 bases of the junction unmatched. CDR1 LNHDA and CDR2 SQIVND come from the germline V gene (reference sequence). This CDR3 is built from 16 residues. The CDR3, as DNA: TGTGCCAGTAGTGGGGATCAGGGGGCGCCCAATCAGCCCCAGCATTTT. Its translation: CASSGDQGAPNQPQHF.

The chain combines TRBV18 with TRBJ1-4; D remains ambiguous. The V gene's germline CDR1 is KGHSH and CDR2 LQKENI. V gave up 2 bases and J gave up 2 bases, with 9 bases separating them. This CDR3 spans 15 amino acids. The CDR3 DNA is TGTGCCAGCTCACCATTGGCAGCGACTAATGAAAAACTGTTTTTT. Translated, it gives CASSPLAATNEKLFF.

The chain combines TRBV5-1 with TRBJ2-3; 9 bases are a match to TRBD1. J gave up 1 base and V 6 bases, and 6 bases lay outside the gene matches. This CDR3 comprises 15 residues. CDR1 and CDR2 (germline): SGHRS, YFSETQ. The CDR3 is CASNTDRGGTDTQYF. The CDR3 DNA sequence: TGCGCCAGCAACACTGACAGGGGGGGCACAGATACGCAGTATTTT.

The V and J genes are TRBV6-5 and TRBJ1-3; D gene ambiguous. Trimming stripped 8 bases from V and 0 bases from J, with 14 bases between. Germline V gives CDR1 MNHEY, CDR2 SVGAGI. The CDR3 sequence is 15 residues long. This CDR3 is CASWPASNSGNTIYF. CDR3 in DNA: TGTGCCAGCTGGCCGGCTAGCAACTCTGGAAACACCATATATTTT.

This clone was observed once. V gene TRBV14 combines with J gene TRBJ1-2; D is uncertain. This CDR3 is 16 amino acids long. Trimming shortened V by 1 base and J by 5 bases, and 17 bases separated the two germline ends. Germline V CDR1 and CDR2: SGHDN, FVKESK. The CDR3 region is CASSQVAGRSVYGYTF. Written as DNA, the CDR3 is TGTGCCAGCAGCCAAGTAGCGGGCAGGTCCGTGTATGGCTACACCTTC. Together with reference TRBV14 and TRBJ1-2, the CDR3 gives the full variable domain: EAGVTQFPSHSVIEKGQTVTLRCDPISGHDNLYWYRRVMGKEIKFLLHFVKESKQDESGMPNNRFLAERTGGTYSTLKVQPAELEDSGVYFCASSQVAGRSVYGYTFGSGTRLTVV.

The V and J genes are TRBV11-1 and TRBJ1-3; TRBD1 might be the D (6 bases). CDR3 length: 15 residues. Germline V lookup: CDR1 SGHAT, CDR2 FQDESV (reference sequence). Trimming took 5 bases from V and 0 from J, leaving 11 bases between them. The CDR3 here is CASSRNRDSGNTIYF. The CDR3 DNA follows: TGTGCCAGCAGCCGAAACAGGGACTCTGGAAACACCATATATTTT.

CDR3 sequence reads: CASGQGMRETQYF. Here the CDR3 DNA reads TGTGCCAGTGGACAGGGGATGAGGGAGACCCAGTACTTC. The chain joins TRBV19 to TRBJ2-5, with 9 positions matching TRBD1. CDR1 and CDR2 from the germline V gene are LNHDA and SQIVND (reference sequence). This CDR3 is 13 amino acids long. With 8 bases clipped from V and 5 bases from J, the junction kept 6 bases outside the gene matches.

The rearrangement uses TRBV15 and TRBJ2-7, with D possibly TRBD1 on 5 matching bases. The CDR3 is made up of 14 amino acids. Germline assignment: CDR1 LNHNV and CDR2 YYDKDF (reference sequence). V gave up 3 bases and J gave up 1 base, with 10 bases separating them. In nucleotides, the CDR3 is TGTGCCACCAGCAGGGACATCCTGTCCTACGAGCAGTACTTC. Residues: CATSRDILSYEQYF.

The gene calls are TRBV4-3 and TRBJ1-1; no clear D gene. Germline loops: CDR1 LGHNA, CDR2 YSLEER. The CDR3 totals 15 residues. V was clipped by 1 base and J by 1 base, with 10 bases between them. The CDR3 bases are TGCGCCAGCAGCCAAGTAGCACAATCGAACACTGAAGCTTTCTTT. It translates to CASSQVAQSNTEAFF.

In this sample, this clone turned up once. This chain joins TRBV18 and TRBJ1-5, with 9 positions matching TRBD1. The V gene's germline CDR1 is KGHSH and CDR2 LQKENI. The junction had 6 bases not matched to a gene; V was cut back by 5 bases and J by 4 bases. The CDR3 contains 15 residues. CDR3 sequence: CASSFTGTGNQPQHF. The CDR3 region has the DNA TGTGCCAGCTCATTCACCGGGACAGGGAATCAGCCCCAGCATTTT.

Of note for this clone: Other DNA sequences in the same sample also yield this CDR3. The CDR3 reads CAWSVGRNTEAFF. The CDR3 DNA is TGTGCCTGGAGTGTGGGGAGGAACACTGAAGCTTTCTTT. This chain uses TRBV30 with TRBJ1-1; D is uncertain. Deletions cut 0 bases from V and 1 base from J, with 6 bases between. The CDR3 totals 13 residues. In germline, CDR1 is GTSNPN, CDR2 SVGIG (reference sequence).

This clone was found once. For the CDR3, the DNA is TGTGCCAGTAGTATTTACATAAACACTGAAGCTTTCTTT. Translated, it gives CASSIYINTEAFF. This chain joins TRBV19 and TRBJ1-1, with D unresolved. Trimming shortened V by 3 bases and J by 2 bases, and 7 bases separated the two germline ends. Germline lookup yields CDR1 LNHDA and CDR2 SQIVND (reference sequence). This CDR3 is 13 amino acids long.

The chain has TRBV21-1 and TRBJ1-6; TRBD1, as called in the table, went unchecked against the DNA. TRBV21-1 is tagged as a pseudogene. There are 15 residues in the CDR3. The CDR3 region is CASSAKGVWGSPLHF. CDR3 nucleotide sequence: TGTGCCAGCAGCGCAAAGGGGGTCTGGGGCTCACCCCTCCACTTT.

This rearrangement joins TRBV4-2 to TRBJ2-3; 10 bases agree with TRBD2. The CDR3 covers 17 residues. The germline CDR1 and CDR2 sequences are LGHNA and YNFKEQ. V trimming: 3 bases; J trimming: 5 bases; junction bases outside the gene matches: 11. This CDR3 is CASSHRIAGGGEDTQYF. CDR3 bases: TGTGCCAGCAGCCACAGAATAGCGGGGGGAGGTGAAGATACGCAGTATTTT.

This chain uses TRBV5-1 with TRBJ2-2; TRBD1 matches at 10 bases. CDR3 length equals 18 residues. J lost 5 bases, V lost 4 bases, and 14 bases had no gene match. Germline V gene sequence: CDR1 SGHRS, CDR2 YFSETQ. The CDR3 protein is CASSPSISGQGVTGELFF. The CDR3 nucleotides are TGCGCCAGCAGCCCGAGCATTTCTGGACAGGGGGTAACCGGGGAGCTGTTTTTT.

The CDR3 region is CAWSEDPGGFTGELFF. Here the CDR3 DNA reads TGTGCCTGGAGTGAGGACCCGGGGGGCTTCACCGGGGAGCTGTTTTTT. This chain links TRBV30 with TRBJ2-2; D is possibly TRBD2 (7 bases). The germline V gene encodes CDR1 GTSNPN and CDR2 SVGIG (reference sequence). V gave up 1 base and J gave up 4 bases, with 16 bases separating them. The CDR3 covers 16 residues.

The rearrangement uses TRBV19 and TRBJ1-2, with 10 positions matching TRBD1. Germline V gene sequence: CDR1 LNHDA, CDR2 SQIVND (reference sequence). This CDR3 region has 14 residues. With V trimmed by 9 bases and J by 2 bases, 6 bases remained unmatched. CDR3 residues: CASTTDRGNYGYTF. The CDR3 region has the DNA TGTGCCAGCACTACGGACAGGGGGAACTATGGCTACACCTTC.

This chain uses TRBV11-2 with TRBJ2-7; D possibly corresponds to TRBD1 (5 bases). Germline loops: CDR1 SGHAT, CDR2 FQNNGV. Deletions cut 4 bases from V and 6 bases from J, with 13 bases between. This CDR3 comprises 13 residues. The CDR3 sequence: CASSSLSGAEQYF. The CDR3 nucleotides read TGTGCCAGCAGCTCCTTAAGTGGGGCCGAGCAGTACTTC.

The genes are TRBV7-9 and TRBJ1-1, with TRBD1 matching over 7 bases. Germline lookup yields CDR1 SEHNR and CDR2 FQNEAQ (reference sequence). This CDR3 spans 14 amino acids. Trimming at V came to 4 bases and at J to 5 bases, leaving 7 bases not matched to a gene. CDR3 protein: CASSSRTGGTEAFF. The CDR3, as DNA: TGTGCCAGCAGCTCTCGGACAGGCGGGACTGAAGCTTTCTTT. The entire variable domain, with the rest obtained from reference TRBV7-9 and TRBJ1-1, is as follows: DTGVSQNPRHKITKRGQNVTFRCDPISEHNRLYWYRQTLGQGPEFLTYFQNEAQLEKSRLLSDRFSAERPKGSFSTLEIQRTEQGDSAMYLCASSSRTGGTEAFFGQGTRLTVV.

V gene TRBV7-2 combines with J gene TRBJ2-1, with TRBD1 matching 7 bases. The CDR3 length is 16 residues. CDR1 and CDR2 from the germline V gene are SGHTA and FQGNSA. Unmatched junction bases numbered 9, after V lost 2 bases and J lost 5 bases. The CDR3 region is CASSLSWTGVNNEQFF. In nucleotides, the CDR3 is TGTGCCAGCAGCTTATCGTGGACAGGTGTAAACAATGAGCAGTTCTTC. The entire variable domain, with the rest obtained from reference TRBV7-2 and TRBJ2-1, is as follows: GAGVSQSPSNKVTEKGKDVELRCDPISGHTALYWYRQSLGQGLEFLIYFQGNSAPDKSGLPSDRFSAERTGGSVSTLTIQRTQQEDSAVYLCASSLSWTGVNNEQFFGPGTRLTVL.

The chain combines TRBV28 with TRBJ1-2; TRBD1 aligns across 9 bases. This CDR3 has 14 residues. The germline gives CDR1 MDHEN, CDR2 SYDVKM. J gave up 7 bases and V 6 bases, and 9 bases lay outside the gene matches. The CDR3 bases are TGTGCCAGCAGGAGGGACAGGGAGCGGGGTGGCTACACCTTC. Protein: CASRRDRERGGYTF.

The rearrangement uses TRBV5-6 and TRBJ2-5; 11 bases match TRBD2. V lost 4 bases, J lost 5 bases, and 7 bases stayed unmatched. CDR1 SGHDT and CDR2 YYEEEE come from the germline V gene. This CDR3 is 15 amino acids long. The CDR3 protein is CASSDLAGGGETQYF. For the CDR3, the DNA is TGTGCCAGCAGCGATCTAGCGGGGGGCGGGGAGACCCAGTACTTC.